This T cell receptor (beta chain) was found in a study of regulatory T cells in long-lasting Graves disease. This clonotype has a count of ten or more. Its antigen is unidentified. Arm-PCR of CDR3 regions and iRepertoire HTBI primers were the basis on which TCR beta libraries were built. In the source study's methods: Across samples, 50 to 65 TRBV and some 13 TRBJ segments were found. TCRdb ran MiXCR on the multiplex PCR reads and lists one entry per CDR3 protein. Here the V and J calls rest on TCRdb's processing, not on the authors' analysis. The sample includes approximately 300,000 distinct CDR3 sequences, about 20% seen only once; the top ten take about 40%. Described time point: newly diagnosed GD, antithyroid drugs for less than 3 months. Following extraction of RNA from PBMCs, that RNA was used to make the TCR library. Patients came from an endocrinology department in Xi'an, China. The CDR3 is made up of 12 amino acids. Germline V CDR1 and CDR2: SNHLY, FYNNEI. Trimming removed 1 base from V and 8 bases from J, with 6 bases in between.

Study-wide results and limits: Repertoires from persistent disease leaned toward TRBV28, TRBJ1-2 and TRBJ2-5. Public clonotype sharing was higher in persistent than newly diagnosed patients.

The source was peripheral blood mononuclear cells (PBMCs), collected at new diagnosis, from a patient treated with antithyroid drugs. This chain joins TRBV2 and TRBJ2-1; D gene uncertain. The clonotype originates from a female donor with Graves disease. CDR3 DNA: TGTGCCAGCAGTGAAGTGTGGGATGAGCAGTTCTTC. Encoded protein: CASSEVWDEQFF.